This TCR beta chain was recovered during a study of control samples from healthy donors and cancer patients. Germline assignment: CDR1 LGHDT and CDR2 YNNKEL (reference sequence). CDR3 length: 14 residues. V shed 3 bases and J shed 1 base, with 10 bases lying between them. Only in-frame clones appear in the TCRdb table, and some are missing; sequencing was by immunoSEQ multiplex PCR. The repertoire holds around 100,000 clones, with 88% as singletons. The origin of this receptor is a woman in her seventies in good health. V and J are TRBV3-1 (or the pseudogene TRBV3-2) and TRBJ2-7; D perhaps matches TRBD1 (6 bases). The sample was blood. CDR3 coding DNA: TGTGCCAGCAGCCAGGGGGCCGGTTCCTACGAGCAGTACTTC. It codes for CASSQGAGSYEQYF.